The rows below give T cell receptor beta chains drawn from one sample of a study of cytomegalovirus exposure and HLA in healthy donors. Using immunoSEQ multiplex PCR, the repertoire was profiled, and TCRdb retains in-frame clones only, with some absent. The sample lists around 170,000 clones; approximately 73% were seen once. Sequencing used PBMCs. These receptors all come from a young woman in good health and CMV-seropositive. Both conserved end residues are part of each CDR3. D genes are given only for firm matches. Not every row has a clone size; where given, it reads once, few, many or a size class.

DNA,CDR3,V,J,D,size
TGTGCCGGGGGACAGGGGGCTGGCACAGATACGCAGTATTTT,CAGGQGAGTDTQYF,TRBV30,TRBJ2-3,TRBD1,.
TGTGCCAGCAGACGGACAGGGGGACCCTACGAGCAGTACTTC,CASRRTGGPYEQYF,TRBV5-4,TRBJ2-7,TRBD1,few
TGTGCCAGCAGTGAAGGGCCGGTACCACTGACTTACAATGAGCAGTTCTTC,CASSEGPVPLTYNEQFF,TRBV2,TRBJ2-1,.,.
TGTGCCAGCAGCTTAGATCGGTGGGGGGGCACAGATACGCAGTATTTT,CASSLDRWGGTDTQYF,TRBV11-3,TRBJ2-3,.,.
TGTGCCAGCAGTTTCCGGAGGGAGACCCAGTACTTC,CASSFRRETQYF,TRBV28,TRBJ2-5,.,.
TGTGCCAGCAGCCAAATCGACAGGTCCACCGGGGAGCTGTTTTTT,CASSQIDRSTGELFF,TRBV5-6,TRBJ2-2,.,.
TGTGCCAGCAGCCAAGGGGGAGGGAGGGATCCTCTTCAAGAGACCCAGTACTTC,CASSQGGGRDPLQETQYF,TRBV4-2,TRBJ2-5,TRBD2,.
TGCAGTGCTAGAGTGGGCGAAGAGCAGTTCTTC,CSARVGEEQFF,TRBV20-1,TRBJ2-1,.,few
TGCGCCAGCAGTGAGTCTCGGACTAGCGGTGATCTTCAAAGGTACAATGAGCAGTTCTTC,CASSESRTSGDLQRYNEQFF,TRBV10-1,TRBJ2-1,TRBD2,.
TGCGCCAGCAGCCACGAGCGGGACACTACCTACGAGCAGTACTTC,CASSHERDTTYEQYF,TRBV5-1,TRBJ2-7,.,once
TGTGCCAGCAGCTCTAGCCCAGCCTTCGACGGTCAGCCCCAGCATTTT,CASSSSPAFDGQPQHF,TRBV9,TRBJ1-5,.,.
TGTGCCAGCAGCTTAACAGAACAAGAGACCCAGTACTTC,CASSLTEQETQYF,TRBV7-6,TRBJ2-5,.,.
TGTGCCAGCAGCCCCACTAGCGGGTTGCCCCAGGAGACCCAGTACTTC,CASSPTSGLPQETQYF,TRBV7-8,TRBJ2-5,TRBD2,.
TGTGCCAGCAGCGGGCCCCGACTAGCGGGAGGGGATACGCAGTATTTT,CASSGPRLAGGDTQYF,TRBV9,TRBJ2-3,TRBD2,once
TGTGCCAGCAGTGTGACAGGGGGCACCTACGAGCAGTACTTC,CASSVTGGTYEQYF,TRBV6-1,TRBJ2-7,TRBD1,once
TGTGCCACCAGCAGAGATCGGGTTCCCAGCTCCTACGAGCAGTACTTC,CATSRDRVPSSYEQYF,TRBV15,TRBJ2-7,.,.
TGTGCCTGGACGGCAGGGGGAATCAGTCAGCCCCAGCATTTT,CAWTAGGISQPQHF,TRBV30,TRBJ1-5,TRBD1,.
TGCGCCAGCAGCGCCCGGGACAGCCTGAACACTGAAGCTTTCTTT,CASSARDSLNTEAFF,TRBV10-1,TRBJ1-1,TRBD1,.
TGTGCCAGCAGTTACCTTAAGGGACAGCACAATGAGCAGTTCTTC,CASSYLKGQHNEQFF,TRBV6-5,TRBJ2-1,TRBD1,.
TGTGCCAGCAGCTTAGGCCAGGGACTAGCCAAAAACAGTCAGTACTTC,CASSLGQGLAKNSQYF,TRBV11-2,TRBJ2-4,TRBD2,once
TGTGCCAGCAGTCGGGGACAGGGGAGAGAAAAACTGTTTTTT,CASSRGQGREKLFF,TRBV28,TRBJ1-4,TRBD1,.
TGTGCCAGTAGTATCGGGACAGGGGGCGAGCAGTACTTC,CASSIGTGGEQYF,TRBV19,TRBJ2-7,TRBD1,.
TGTGCCAGCAGCGTAGGTGGGGGGGCCGGAGAGACCCAGTACTTC,CASSVGGGAGETQYF,TRBV9,TRBJ2-5,.,few
TGTGCCAGCAGTCTGGCTGGGGGACAAGACTATGGCTACACCTTC,CASSLAGGQDYGYTF,TRBV6-6,TRBJ1-2,.,few
TGTGCCAGCAGCCGAAGACAGAGCACAGATACGCAGTATTTT,CASSRRQSTDTQYF,TRBV7-2,TRBJ2-3,.,.
TGTGCCAGCAGCGTAGCTCTCGTGGGGACAGGGACGCCCAGCGGAAAACTGTTTTTT,CASSVALVGTGTPSGKLFF,TRBV9,TRBJ1-4,TRBD1,few
TGTGCCAGCAGTGAAGCGCCCGGGGAGACCCAGTACTTC,CASSEAPGETQYF,TRBV6-1,TRBJ2-5,.,.
TGTGCCAGCAGCCCCCTGGGACAGGGCAATACTAACTATGGCTACACCTTC,CASSPLGQGNTNYGYTF,TRBV7-9,TRBJ1-2,TRBD1,.
TGTGCCAGCAGCTTGGATAGTGACAGTTATCAGCCCCAGCATTTT,CASSLDSDSYQPQHF,TRBV5-5,TRBJ1-5,.,.
TGTGCCAGCACCGACAGGGGAAGGCTCTACGAGCAGTACTTC,CASTDRGRLYEQYF,TRBV14,TRBJ2-7,TRBD1,.
TGTGCCAGCAGTTTGCCCCGGGACAGGGTGTCCTATGGCTACACCTTC,CASSLPRDRVSYGYTF,TRBV28,TRBJ1-2,TRBD1,.
TGCGCCAGCCGCGCTAGCGGGGGGTTGACAGATACGCAGTATTTT,CASRASGGLTDTQYF,TRBV5-1,TRBJ2-3,TRBD2,.
TGTGCCAGCAGCCCCTGGGACTATCAAGAGACCCAGTACTTC,CASSPWDYQETQYF,TRBV7-2,TRBJ2-5,TRBD2,.
TGTGCCAGCAGCACAACCGGGACTAACCGCGAGCAGTACTTC,CASSTTGTNREQYF,TRBV6-5,TRBJ2-7,TRBD2,few